These T cell receptor beta chains were read from a single sample in a study of cytomegalovirus exposure and HLA in healthy donors. The protocol was immunoSEQ multiplex PCR, while the TCRdb copy is restricted to in-frame clones and leaves out a portion. The profile shows 70,000 to 95,000 clones, 75% of them singletons. The material sequenced was PBMCs. These receptors came from a man aged 35-49 years in good health and CMV-seronegative. Each CDR3 is given with its conserved first and last residue. Each record gives: CDR3 protein, CDR3 DNA, D gene, clone size, J gene, V gene. The D gene is left open where the match is weak. Clone sizes are given selectively: once, few, many, or a class where the clone is expanded.

CDR3aa: CASSPGQGAIEQYF
CDR3nt: TGTGCCAGCAGCCCGGGACAGGGGGCAATTGAGCAGTACTTC
d_gene: TRBD1
abundance: -
j_gene: TRBJ2-7
v_gene: TRBV11-2

CDR3aa: CASTTRQADNQPQHF
CDR3nt: TGTGCCAGTACTACCAGACAGGCCGATAATCAGCCCCAGCATTTT
d_gene: -
abundance: -
j_gene: TRBJ1-5
v_gene: TRBV19

CDR3aa: CASSYSGTGMNTEAFF
CDR3nt: TGTGCCAGCAGTTACTCGGGGACAGGCATGAACACTGAAGCTTTCTTT
d_gene: TRBD1
abundance: once
j_gene: TRBJ1-1
v_gene: TRBV6-5

CDR3aa: CASSLAPNEKLFF
CDR3nt: TGTGCCAGCAGCTTAGCTCCTAATGAAAAACTGTTTTTT
d_gene: -
abundance: -
j_gene: TRBJ1-4
v_gene: TRBV11-2

CDR3aa: CATKGQYSNQPQHF
CDR3nt: TGTGCCACTAAGGGACAGTATAGCAATCAGCCCCAGCATTTT
d_gene: TRBD1
abundance: -
j_gene: TRBJ1-5
v_gene: TRBV6-6

CDR3aa: CAISVTGNTEAFF
CDR3nt: TGTGCCATCAGTGTAACTGGGAACACTGAAGCTTTCTTT
d_gene: -
abundance: -
j_gene: TRBJ1-1
v_gene: TRBV10-3

CDR3aa: CAGKRDLYNEQFF
CDR3nt: TGTGCCGGCAAGCGGGACCTCTACAATGAGCAGTTCTTC
d_gene: TRBD2
abundance: -
j_gene: TRBJ2-1
v_gene: TRBV6-1

CDR3aa: CASSPTGIAGVANTGELFF
CDR3nt: TGTGCCAGCTCACCCACGGGAATAGCGGGGGTCGCGAACACCGGGGAGCTGTTTTTT
d_gene: TRBD2
abundance: -
j_gene: TRBJ2-2
v_gene: TRBV18

CDR3aa: CASSFGTGLAEAFF
CDR3nt: TGTGCCAGCAGTTTTGGGACAGGGTTGGCTGAAGCTTTCTTT
d_gene: TRBD1
abundance: -
j_gene: TRBJ1-1
v_gene: TRBV6-6

CDR3aa: CSVAKAGVQETQYF
CDR3nt: TGCAGCGTGGCGAAAGCGGGAGTGCAAGAGACCCAGTACTTC
d_gene: TRBD2
abundance: -
j_gene: TRBJ2-5
v_gene: TRBV29-1

CDR3aa: CASSFGGDHTEAFF
CDR3nt: TGTGCCAGCAGCTTCGGTGGTGATCACACTGAAGCTTTCTTT
d_gene: -
abundance: -
j_gene: TRBJ1-1
v_gene: TRBV6-5

CDR3aa: CASSHTGGPDGYTF
CDR3nt: TGTGCCAGCAGTCACACCGGGGGGCCCGATGGCTACACCTTC
d_gene: -
abundance: -
j_gene: TRBJ1-2
v_gene: TRBV6-1

CDR3aa: CASSQAPGGLYEQYF
CDR3nt: TGTGCCAGCAGCCAAGCTCCCGGGGGGCTCTACGAGCAGTACTTC
d_gene: -
abundance: once
j_gene: TRBJ2-7
v_gene: TRBV11-2

CDR3aa: CASSLRQIFASYEQYF
CDR3nt: TGTGCCAGCAGTCTCAGACAGATTTTCGCCTCCTACGAGCAGTACTTC
d_gene: -
abundance: -
j_gene: TRBJ2-7
v_gene: TRBV28

CDR3aa: CASSPLSQETQYF
CDR3nt: TGTGCCAGCTCACCACTTTCTCAAGAGACCCAGTACTTC
d_gene: -
abundance: -
j_gene: TRBJ2-5
v_gene: TRBV18

CDR3aa: CASSPTGGSDYEQYF
CDR3nt: TGTGCCAGCAGCCCGACAGGGGGCTCTGACTACGAGCAGTACTTC
d_gene: TRBD1
abundance: -
j_gene: TRBJ2-7
v_gene: TRBV5-4

CDR3aa: CASSPRPYRLQKKLFF
CDR3nt: TGCGCCAGCAGCCCTCGGCCTTACAGGCTCCAGAAAAAACTGTTTTTT
d_gene: -
abundance: many
j_gene: TRBJ1-4
v_gene: TRBV4-1

CDR3aa: CASSLEGEGSYEQYF
CDR3nt: TGTGCCAGCAGCTTAGAAGGGGAGGGCTCCTACGAGCAGTACTTC
d_gene: TRBD2
abundance: few
j_gene: TRBJ2-7
v_gene: TRBV11-2

CDR3aa: CASNSEGKPQHF
CDR3nt: TGTGCCAGCAATTCAGAGGGTAAGCCCCAGCATTTT
d_gene: -
abundance: -
j_gene: TRBJ1-5
v_gene: TRBV28

CDR3aa: CASSLTGIYEQYF
CDR3nt: TGTGCCAGCAGCTTAACAGGGATCTACGAGCAGTACTTC
d_gene: -
abundance: once
j_gene: TRBJ2-7
v_gene: TRBV13

CDR3aa: CATRVAGAHEQFF
CDR3nt: TGTGCCACCCGCGTAGCGGGAGCCCATGAGCAGTTCTTC
d_gene: TRBD2
abundance: -
j_gene: TRBJ2-1
v_gene: TRBV19

CDR3aa: CASSSGQPLSSYNEQFF
CDR3nt: TGTGCCAGCAGCAGCGGACAGCCATTGAGCTCCTACAATGAGCAGTTCTTC
d_gene: -
abundance: -
j_gene: TRBJ2-1
v_gene: TRBV5-4

CDR3aa: CASSPGSVMETQYF
CDR3nt: TGTGCCAGCAGCCCCGGAAGCGTGATGGAGACCCAGTACTTC
d_gene: -
abundance: few
j_gene: TRBJ2-5
v_gene: TRBV7-9

CDR3aa: CASSLSGLAGWETQYF
CDR3nt: TGTGCCAGCAGTTTATCTGGACTAGCGGGGTGGGAGACCCAGTACTTC
d_gene: TRBD2
abundance: -
j_gene: TRBJ2-5
v_gene: TRBV27